This T cell receptor beta chain was retrieved from a study of identical twins (TCRdb year 2016). A note on the overall study: To test whether fetal clonotypes persist, the study used deep sequencing on TCR alpha and beta repertoires from monozygotic twins, unrelated adults of various ages, and cord blood. To rule out contamination, replicate twin experiments were performed at different times with different library preparation protocols.

Every donor was a healthy Caucasian. Three pairs of female monozygotic twins, all aged about 18 to 29 years, made up the twin cohort. Peripheral blood mononuclear cells were used as the source from which RNA for TCR libraries was isolated. General findings and caveats noted by the study authors: Abundant cord blood beta clonotypes carried fewer insertions; young adult naive repertoires showed a weaker similar trend, while memory repertoires showed none. Recombination models systematically underestimated out-of-frame TCR alpha sharing in monozygotic twins but agreed with sharing between unrelated individuals. A weaker excess of twin sharing was found in beta out-of-frame sequences because the signal-to-noise ratio was lowered by fewer shared sequences. Out-of-frame TCR alpha sequences shared between twins showed an excess of low generation-probability sequences compared with coincidental sharing between unrelated individuals. Because the same donors could not be followed over many years, the conclusions relied on cross-sectional statistical analysis. Invariant T cells such as MAIT and iNKT could partly confound zero-insertion analyses, although diverse VJ usage argued against such confounding for most clonotypes.

The germline V gene specifies MNHEY as CDR1 and SVGEGT as CDR2. From cysteine to phenylalanine, the CDR3 is 14 amino acids long. The sequence is cut down to CDR3 DNA, 42 bases in frame from base 1. V loses 5 bases of germline sequence and J loses 3 bases, and the interval between the two ends is 13 bases. Receptor libraries were prepared by 5' RACE. Sequencing relied on an Illumina HiSeq 2000. Template switching added a universal primer binding site, and the final cDNA carried a unique molecular identifier that allowed TCR cDNA molecules to be counted accurately. First-strand cDNA for TCR alpha and beta chains was synthesized from specific primers in the conserved constant-segment region. To control for contamination, every cDNA library was double barcoded, receiving both a SMART-Mk sample barcode and Illumina barcodes. TruSeq adapter sequences along with Illumina sample barcodes were introduced in two successive PCR steps. TCR alpha and beta cDNA libraries were sequenced on the Illumina HiSeq platform with custom primers. Concerning the study's data processing: Unique molecular identifiers were extracted from raw reads with MiGEC, and CDR3 positions were determined with MiXCR. For each individual, recombination models were inferred using an EM algorithm with the repgenHMM and IGoR tools. Shared clonotypes were analyzed with the tcR package in R, and sharing was normalized by the product of cloneset sizes. To study raw recombination free of thymic and clonal selection effects, out-of-frame nonproductive sequences were analyzed. Using fastp trimming at Q25 and MiXCR clonotype assembly, TCRdb reanalyzed the public sequencing data and kept in-frame beta chains. CDR3 protein duplicates are merged, each entry listing the most common genes and DNA. The V and J calls come from TCRdb's annotation, not from the publication. In this sample the table shows over 550,000 distinct CDR3 sequences, 7% to 7.5% of which occur a single time. The ten largest account for over 1.5% of the sample.

This clonotype appeared a few times. Its antigen is not yet known. Per-base quality was not reported, and no clone a single base away is much larger than it. This sample was shared with a second study, whose subject was yellow fever vaccine responses in identical twins. Looking at the second paper: According to the authors, in identical twins the way T cells responded to vaccination appeared partly convergent and partly personalized. In identical twins, the study followed T cell clones that responded to the vaccine with precision.

The sequence is built from TRBV6-2 or TRBV6-3 and TRBJ2-5, with no reliable assignment of the D segment. This clonotype was sampled from a woman aged 18-29 years in good health. Sequencing was carried out using PBMCs. For the CDR3, the sequence is CASSPLTREETQYF. The nucleotides are TGTGCCAGCAGTCCCCTTACCCGCGAAGAGACCCAGTACTTC.